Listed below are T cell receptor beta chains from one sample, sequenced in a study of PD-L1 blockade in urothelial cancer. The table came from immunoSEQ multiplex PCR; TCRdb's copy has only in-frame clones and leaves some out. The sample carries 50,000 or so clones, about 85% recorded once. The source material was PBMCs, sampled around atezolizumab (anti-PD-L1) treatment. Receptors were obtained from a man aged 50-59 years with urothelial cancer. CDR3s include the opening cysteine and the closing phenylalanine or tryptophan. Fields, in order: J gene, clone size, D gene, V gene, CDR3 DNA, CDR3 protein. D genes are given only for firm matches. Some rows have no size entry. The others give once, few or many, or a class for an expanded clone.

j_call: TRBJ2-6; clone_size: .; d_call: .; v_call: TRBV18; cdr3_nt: TGTGCCAGCTCACCCCAGGGAAAGAACGTCCTGACTTTC; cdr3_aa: CASSPQGKNVLTF
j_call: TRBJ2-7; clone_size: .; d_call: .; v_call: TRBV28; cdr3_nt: TGTGCCAGCAGTTTAGCGGGTAGCTCCTACGAGCAGTACTTC; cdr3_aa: CASSLAGSSYEQYF
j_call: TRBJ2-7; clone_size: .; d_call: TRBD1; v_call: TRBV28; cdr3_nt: TGTGCCAGCAGTTCCGGGACAGGGGCCGACTCCTACGAGCAGTACTTC; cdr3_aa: CASSSGTGADSYEQYF
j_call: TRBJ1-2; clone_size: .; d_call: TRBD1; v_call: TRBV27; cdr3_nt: TGTGCCAGCAGTCCGGACAGGGGGAACTATGGCTACACCTTC; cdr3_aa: CASSPDRGNYGYTF
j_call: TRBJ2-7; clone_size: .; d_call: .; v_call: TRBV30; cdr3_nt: TGTGCCTGGAGCTCCGGGACACTGTACGAGCAGTACTTC; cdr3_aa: CAWSSGTLYEQYF
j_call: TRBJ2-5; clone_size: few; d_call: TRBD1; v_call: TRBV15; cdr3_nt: TGTGCCACCAGCGTCCACAGGGGGGCAGGCCAAGAGACCCAGTACTTC; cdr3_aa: CATSVHRGAGQETQYF
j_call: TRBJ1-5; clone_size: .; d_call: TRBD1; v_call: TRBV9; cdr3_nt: TGTGCCAGCAGCGTTCTAATACAGGGGTCGTTCGCCTTTAATCAGCCCCAGCATTTT; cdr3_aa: CASSVLIQGSFAFNQPQHF
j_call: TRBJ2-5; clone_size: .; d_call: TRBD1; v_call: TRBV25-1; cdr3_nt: TGTGCCAGCAGTGGACCGACAGGGGGATTTGAGACCCAGTACTTC; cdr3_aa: CASSGPTGGFETQYF
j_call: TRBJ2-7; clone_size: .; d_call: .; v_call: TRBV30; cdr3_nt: TGTGCCTGGAGTGACAGGGACGAGCAGTACTTC; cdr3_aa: CAWSDRDEQYF
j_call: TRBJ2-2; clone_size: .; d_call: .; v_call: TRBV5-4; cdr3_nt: TGTGCCAGCAGCTTGGAAGTGGCAGGGCTTGGGACCGGGGAGCTGTTTTTT; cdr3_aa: CASSLEVAGLGTGELFF
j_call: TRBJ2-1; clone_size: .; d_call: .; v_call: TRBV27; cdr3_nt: TGTGCCAGCACTCCTCCGGGGGTACAAAGGAATGAGCAGTTCTTC; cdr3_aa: CASTPPGVQRNEQFF
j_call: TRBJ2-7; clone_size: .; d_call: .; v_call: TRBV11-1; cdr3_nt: TGTGCCAGCAGCCTGATTCCTTCAGCCTACGAGCAGTACTTC; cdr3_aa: CASSLIPSAYEQYF
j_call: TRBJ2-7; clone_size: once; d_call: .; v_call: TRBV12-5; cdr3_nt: TGTGCTAGTGGTCCCCCAGGTTGGGGACACTCCTACGAGCAGTACTTC; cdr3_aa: CASGPPGWGHSYEQYF
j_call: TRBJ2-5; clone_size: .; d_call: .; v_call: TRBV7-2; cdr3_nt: TGTGCCAGCAGCTTAGAGACATGGGTGGGAGAGACCCAGTACTTC; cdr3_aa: CASSLETWVGETQYF
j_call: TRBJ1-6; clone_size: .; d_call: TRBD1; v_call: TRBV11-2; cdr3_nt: TGTGCCAGCAGCCCCCGGACAGGGGACAATTCACCCCTCCACTTT; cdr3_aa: CASSPRTGDNSPLHF
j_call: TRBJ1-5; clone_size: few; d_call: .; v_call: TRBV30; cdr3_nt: TGTGCCTGGAGTCAGGAGGCTCATCAGCCCCAGCATTTT; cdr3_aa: CAWSQEAHQPQHF
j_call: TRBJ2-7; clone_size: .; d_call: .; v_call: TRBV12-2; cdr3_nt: TGTGCAAGTCGCTTAGTAGCGCAGGCGGATACCTACGAGCAGTACTTC; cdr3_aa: CASRLVAQADTYEQYF
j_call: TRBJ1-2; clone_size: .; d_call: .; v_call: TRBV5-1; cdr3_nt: TGCGCCAGCAGCCAAACAGTGGAAGGTGGCTACACCTTC; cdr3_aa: CASSQTVEGGYTF
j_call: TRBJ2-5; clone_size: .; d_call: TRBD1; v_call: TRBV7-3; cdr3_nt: TGTGCCAGCAGCCCGGGACAGCTCCAGGCCCAGTACTTC; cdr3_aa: CASSPGQLQAQYF
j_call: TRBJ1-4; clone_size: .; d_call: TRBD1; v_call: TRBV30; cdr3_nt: TGTGCCTGGACCCTACAGGGGGGAGGTGAAAAACTGTTTTTT; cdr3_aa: CAWTLQGGGEKLFF
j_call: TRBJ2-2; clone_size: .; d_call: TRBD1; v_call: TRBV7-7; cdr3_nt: TGTGCCAGCAGCAAAGACAGGGTCACCGGGGAGCTGTTTTTT; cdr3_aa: CASSKDRVTGELFF
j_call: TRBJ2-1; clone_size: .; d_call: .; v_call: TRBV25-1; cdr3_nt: TGTGCCAGCAGTGATGCGGGGTGGGGCAATGAGCAGTTCTTC; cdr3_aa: CASSDAGWGNEQFF
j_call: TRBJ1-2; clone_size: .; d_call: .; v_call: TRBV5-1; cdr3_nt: TGCGCCAGCAGACGGGGTAGTGACTATGGCTACACCTTC; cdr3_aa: CASRRGSDYGYTF
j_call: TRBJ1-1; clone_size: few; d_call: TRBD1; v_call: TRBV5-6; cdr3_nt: TGTGCCAGCAGCTTGCTACAGGGGATGGCTTTCTTT; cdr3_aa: CASSLLQGMAFF
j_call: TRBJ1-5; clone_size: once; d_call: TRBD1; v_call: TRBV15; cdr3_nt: TGTGCCACCAGCAGGGGAGGAGACAGGGGTAATCAGCCCCAGCATTTT; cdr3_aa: CATSRGGDRGNQPQHF
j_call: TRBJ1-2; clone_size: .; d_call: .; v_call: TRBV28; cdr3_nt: TGTGCCAGCAGACCAGCAGGGGAGGGGGGCTACACCTTC; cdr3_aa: CASRPAGEGGYTF
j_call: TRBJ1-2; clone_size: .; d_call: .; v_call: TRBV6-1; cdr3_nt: TGTGCCAGCAGTGAGGGGGGGGCTGTCCCTTATGGCTACACCTTC; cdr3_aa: CASSEGGAVPYGYTF
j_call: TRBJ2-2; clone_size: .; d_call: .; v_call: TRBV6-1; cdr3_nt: TGTGCCAGCAGTGCACAGAATACCGGGGAGCTGTTTTTT; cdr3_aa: CASSAQNTGELFF
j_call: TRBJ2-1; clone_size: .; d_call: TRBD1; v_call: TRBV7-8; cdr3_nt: TGTGCCAGCAGCCCTCGGGACAGGGTGAATGAGCAGTTCTTC; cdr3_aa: CASSPRDRVNEQFF
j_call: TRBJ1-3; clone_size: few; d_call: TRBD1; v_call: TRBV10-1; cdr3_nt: TGCGCCAGCATAGACAGGGTGTGCTACACCATATATTTT; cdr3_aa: CASIDRVCYTIYF
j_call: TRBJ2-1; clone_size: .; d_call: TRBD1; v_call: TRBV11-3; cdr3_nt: TGTGCCAGCAGCCGCCCGGGACAGGGGACCAATGAGCAGTTCTTC; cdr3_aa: CASSRPGQGTNEQFF
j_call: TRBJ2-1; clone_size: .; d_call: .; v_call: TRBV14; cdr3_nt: TGTGCCAGCAGCCAAGATCAGGGTTTGGGGAGGGAGCAGTTCTTC; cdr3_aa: CASSQDQGLGREQFF
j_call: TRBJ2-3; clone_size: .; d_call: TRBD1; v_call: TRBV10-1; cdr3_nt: TGCGCCAGCAGTGAGTCGGGACAGGTCACAGATACGCAGTATTTT; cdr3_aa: CASSESGQVTDTQYF
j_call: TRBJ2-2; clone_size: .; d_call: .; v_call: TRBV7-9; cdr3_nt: TGTGCCAGCAGCTTTATGGGGCCGAACACCGGGGAGCTGTTTTTT; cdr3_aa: CASSFMGPNTGELFF
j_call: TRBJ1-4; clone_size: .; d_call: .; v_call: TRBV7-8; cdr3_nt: TGTGCCAGCAGCCTGAACCCCGTCGGGATCCGAGAAGAAAAACTGTTTTTT; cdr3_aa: CASSLNPVGIREEKLFF
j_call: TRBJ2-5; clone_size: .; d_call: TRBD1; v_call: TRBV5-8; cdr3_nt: TGTGCCAGCAGCCCAAGAGGGACAGCAAAAGAGACCCAGTACTTC; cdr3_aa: CASSPRGTAKETQYF
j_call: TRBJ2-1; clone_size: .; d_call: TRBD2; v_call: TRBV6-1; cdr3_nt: TGTGCCAGCAGCCCGGGACTAGCTTACAATGAGCAGTTCTTC; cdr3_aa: CASSPGLAYNEQFF
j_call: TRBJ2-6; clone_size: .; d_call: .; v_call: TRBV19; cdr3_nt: TGTGCCAGTAGCCGGCGTGGTGGGTTAAGAGGGGGGGGGCTCTCTGGGGCCAACGTCCTGACTTTC; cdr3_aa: CASSRRGGLRGGGLSGANVLTF
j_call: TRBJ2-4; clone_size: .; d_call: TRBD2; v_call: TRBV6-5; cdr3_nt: TGTGCCAGCAGTTATTCCCTAGCGGGAGAGGGGATTCAGTACTTC; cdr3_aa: CASSYSLAGEGIQYF
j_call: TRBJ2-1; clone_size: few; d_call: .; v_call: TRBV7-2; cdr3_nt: TGTGCCAGCAGCTCCTCGGGGGTCAGCGGGGAGCAGTTCTTC; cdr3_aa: CASSSSGVSGEQFF
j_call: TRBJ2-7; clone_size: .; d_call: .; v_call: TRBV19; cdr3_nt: TGTGCCAGTAGTATAGCCCCGTGGGGAGCGGAAAGCTACGAGCAGTACTTC; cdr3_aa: CASSIAPWGAESYEQYF
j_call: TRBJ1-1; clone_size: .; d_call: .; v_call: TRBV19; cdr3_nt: TGTGCCAGTGGCTCCGGGACACCTAACACTGAAGCTTTCTTT; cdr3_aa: CASGSGTPNTEAFF
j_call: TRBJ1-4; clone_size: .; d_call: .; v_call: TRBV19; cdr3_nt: TGTGCCAGTAGTATATTGTCAGCAACTAATGAAAAACTGTTTTTT; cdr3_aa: CASSILSATNEKLFF
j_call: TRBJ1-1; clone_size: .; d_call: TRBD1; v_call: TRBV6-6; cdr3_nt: TGTGCCAGCAGTTACTCGTCGGACAGGACGAACACTGAAGCTTTCTTT; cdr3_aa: CASSYSSDRTNTEAFF
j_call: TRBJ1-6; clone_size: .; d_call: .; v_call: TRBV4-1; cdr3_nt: TGCGCCAGCAGCCAAGAAGGCAGGGTACCTCTCACCCTCCACTTT; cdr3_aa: CASSQEGRVPLTLHF
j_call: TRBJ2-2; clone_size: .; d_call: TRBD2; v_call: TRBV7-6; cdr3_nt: TGTGCCAGCAGCTCCCTAGGGACTAGCGGGAGAACCGGGGAGCTGTTTTTT; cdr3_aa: CASSSLGTSGRTGELFF
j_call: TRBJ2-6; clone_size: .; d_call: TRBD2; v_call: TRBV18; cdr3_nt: TGTGCCAGCTCACTAGCGGGGGTGACACTCTCTGGGGCCAACGTCCTGACTTTC; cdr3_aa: CASSLAGVTLSGANVLTF
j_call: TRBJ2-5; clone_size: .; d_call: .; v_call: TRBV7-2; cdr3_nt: TGTGCCAGCAGCCCAAGACATCAAGAGACCCAGTACTTC; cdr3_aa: CASSPRHQETQYF
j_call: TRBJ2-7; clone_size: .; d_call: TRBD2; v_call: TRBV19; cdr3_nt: TGTGCCACCGCTACACCTGGTGGGACTAGCGGGAAATACGAGCAGTACTTC; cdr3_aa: CATATPGGTSGKYEQYF
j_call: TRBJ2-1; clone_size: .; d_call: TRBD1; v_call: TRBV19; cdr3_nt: TGTGCCAGTAGTGAAATACAGGGGACCTACAATGAGCAGTTCTTC; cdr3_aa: CASSEIQGTYNEQFF
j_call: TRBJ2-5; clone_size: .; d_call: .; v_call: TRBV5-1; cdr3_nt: TGCGCCAGCACTTCTCCCGGTTCCCCCCAAGAGACCCAGTACTTC; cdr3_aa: CASTSPGSPQETQYF